This record concerns one T cell receptor beta chain sequence. This sample was taken from a study of blood T cell repertoires in COVID-19. For the study at large: From the United States, Italy and Spain came samples of acute and convalescent COVID-19. From T cells, B-cell-depleted T cells, or PBMCs came the material, which was cDNA or gDNA.

As processed by the authors: Reference gene primer amplification gave nucleated cell count estimates. Only in-frame clones appear in the TCRdb table, and some are missing; sequencing was by immunoSEQ multiplex PCR. That table is the source of V, J and clone size, and D and trimming were worked out from the DNA. Of fewer than 200,000 clones in the sample, 80% to 90% are singletons; the top ten hold about 9.7%. CDR1 and CDR2 (germline): MNHNS, SASEGT. The CDR3 runs 16 residues. J lost 2 bases, V lost 6 bases, and 9 bases had no gene match. This TCR came from a man between 50 and 59 years old with active or convalescent COVID-19. This rearrangement joins TRBV6-1 to TRBJ2-7; 11 nucleotides align to TRBD1. Sequencing input: peripheral blood. CDR3 in amino acids: CASREPRTGGPYEQYF. Here the CDR3 DNA reads TGTGCCAGCAGGGAACCTCGGACAGGGGGCCCCTACGAGCAGTACTTC.